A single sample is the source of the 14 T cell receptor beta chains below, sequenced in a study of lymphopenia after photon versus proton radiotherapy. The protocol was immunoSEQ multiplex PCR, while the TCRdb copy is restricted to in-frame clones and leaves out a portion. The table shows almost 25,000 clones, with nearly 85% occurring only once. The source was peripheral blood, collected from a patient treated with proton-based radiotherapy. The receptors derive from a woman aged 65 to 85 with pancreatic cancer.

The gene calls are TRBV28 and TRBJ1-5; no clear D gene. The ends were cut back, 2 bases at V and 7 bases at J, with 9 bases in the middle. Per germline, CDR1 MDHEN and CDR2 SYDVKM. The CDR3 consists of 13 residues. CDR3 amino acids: CASSLRSMQPQHF. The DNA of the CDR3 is TGTGCCAGCAGTTTACGAAGTATGCAGCCCCAGCATTTT.

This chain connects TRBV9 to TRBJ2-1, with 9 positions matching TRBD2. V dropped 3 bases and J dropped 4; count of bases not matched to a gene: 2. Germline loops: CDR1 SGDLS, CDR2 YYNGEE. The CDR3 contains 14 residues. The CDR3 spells CASSGTSVYNEQFF. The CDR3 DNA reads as TGTGCCAGCAGCGGGACTAGCGTATACAATGAGCAGTTCTTC.

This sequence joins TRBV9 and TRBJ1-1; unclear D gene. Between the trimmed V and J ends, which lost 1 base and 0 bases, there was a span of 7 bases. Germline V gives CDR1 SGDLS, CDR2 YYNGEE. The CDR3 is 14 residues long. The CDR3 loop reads CASSVSYMNTEAFF. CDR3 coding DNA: TGTGCCAGCAGCGTAAGTTACATGAACACTGAAGCTTTCTTT.

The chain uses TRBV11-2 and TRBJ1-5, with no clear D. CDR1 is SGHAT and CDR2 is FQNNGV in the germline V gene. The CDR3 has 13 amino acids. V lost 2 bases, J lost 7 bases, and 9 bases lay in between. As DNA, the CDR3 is TGTGCCAGCAGCTTACGTGTTGACCAGCCCCAGCATTTT. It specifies CASSLRVDQPQHF.

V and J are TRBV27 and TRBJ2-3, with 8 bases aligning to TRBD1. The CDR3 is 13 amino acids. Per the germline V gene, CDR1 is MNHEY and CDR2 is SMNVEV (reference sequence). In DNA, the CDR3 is TGTTCCGGCACAGGGGGTGACGTAGATACGCAGTATTTT. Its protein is CSGTGGDVDTQYF.

The CDR3 coding sequence is TGTGCCAGCAGCTTAGTGCAGGGGAAGGGTGAAGCTTTCTTT. Protein sequence: CASSLVQGKGEAFF. The genes are TRBV11-2 and TRBJ1-1; D perhaps matches TRBD1 (6 bases). CDR3 length equals 14 residues. Germline V gene data show CDR1 as SGHAT and CDR2 as FQNNGV. The ends were cut back, 1 base at V and 7 bases at J, with 13 bases in the middle.

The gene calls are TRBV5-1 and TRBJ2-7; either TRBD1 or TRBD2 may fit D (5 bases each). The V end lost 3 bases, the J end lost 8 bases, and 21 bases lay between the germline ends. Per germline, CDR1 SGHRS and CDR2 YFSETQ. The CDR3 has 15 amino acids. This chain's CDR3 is CASSSGTQKATQQYF. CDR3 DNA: TGCGCCAGCAGCTCCGGGACCCAAAAGGCCACGCAGCAGTACTTC.

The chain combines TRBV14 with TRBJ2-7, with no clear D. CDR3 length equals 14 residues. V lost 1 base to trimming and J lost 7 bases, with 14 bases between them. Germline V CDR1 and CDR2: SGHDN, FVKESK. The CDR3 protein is CASSQVWGSREQYF. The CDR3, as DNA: TGTGCCAGCAGCCAAGTCTGGGGATCTCGGGAGCAGTACTTC.

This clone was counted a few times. Written as DNA, the CDR3 is TGTGCCAGCAGCTTAGAGGTCAGGGGGAATGGCTACACCTTC. Amino acids: CASSLEVRGNGYTF. The V gene is TRBV7-2, the J gene TRBJ1-2; TRBD1 agrees at 7 bases. Trimming at V came to 1 base and at J to 6 bases, leaving 5 bases not matched to a gene. The CDR3 is made up of 14 amino acids. From germline, CDR1 is SGHTA and CDR2 FQGNSA.

Here the CDR3 reads CASSLVATLGSDEQFF. The CDR3 bases are TGTGCCAGCAGCTTGGTTGCTACCCTTGGGAGCGATGAGCAGTTCTTC. This rearrangement joins TRBV5-4 to TRBJ2-1; perhaps TRBD2 as D (5 bases). Germline V gene data show CDR1 as SGHNT and CDR2 as YYREEE (reference sequence). The V end was cut by 0 bases, the J end by 8 bases, with 18 bases between. CDR3 size: 16 residues.

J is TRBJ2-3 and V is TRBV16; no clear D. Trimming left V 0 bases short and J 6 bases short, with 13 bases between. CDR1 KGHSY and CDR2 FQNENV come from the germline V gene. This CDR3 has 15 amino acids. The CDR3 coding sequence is TGTGCCAGCAGCCAATCGATAGGCCCTGGGGATACGCAGTATTTT. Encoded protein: CASSQSIGPGDTQYF.

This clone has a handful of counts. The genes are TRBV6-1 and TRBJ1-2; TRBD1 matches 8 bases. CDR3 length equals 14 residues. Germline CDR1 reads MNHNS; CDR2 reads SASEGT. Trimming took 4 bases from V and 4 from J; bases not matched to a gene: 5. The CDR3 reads CASSGTGIGYGYTF. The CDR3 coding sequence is TGTGCCAGCAGTGGGACAGGGATTGGCTATGGCTACACCTTC.

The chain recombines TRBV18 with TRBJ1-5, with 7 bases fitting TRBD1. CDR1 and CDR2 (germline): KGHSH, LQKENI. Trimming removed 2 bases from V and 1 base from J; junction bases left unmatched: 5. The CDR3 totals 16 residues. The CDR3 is CASSPGTAGSNQPQHF. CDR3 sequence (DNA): TGTGCCAGCTCACCAGGGACAGCTGGGAGCAATCAGCCCCAGCATTTT.

The CDR3 DNA reads TGTGCCAGCAGCCACGCGGGTTTCGGGTATGGCTACACCTTC. Translating it yields CASSHAGFGYGYTF. The chain recombines TRBV14 with TRBJ1-2; D unresolved. The CDR3 length is 14 residues. Between the trimmed V and J ends, which lost 3 bases and 5 bases, there was a span of 13 bases. CDR1 is SGHDN and CDR2 is FVKESK in the germline V gene.